The 19 T cell receptor beta chains in this list originate from one sample, sequenced in a study of metastatic and nonmetastatic thyroid tumors. Patients had received no treatment of any kind before thyroid surgery. TCRdb recomputed clones from the PCR reads via MiXCR. The profile shows fewer than 25,000 clones, approximately 10% of them singletons. The specimen was blood. The receptors stem from a female donor with papillary thyroid cancer or a benign thyroid nodule (not recorded which). Some clones in this sample may be carry-over from other donors' samples.

In this sample, this clone turned up a few times. Mismatch with germline at one junction end may stem from a read error. This sequence joins TRBV7-7 and TRBJ2-1, with D uncertain. Germline-derived CDR1 and CDR2 are SSHAT and FNYEAQ (reference sequence). The CDR3 extends over 13 amino acids. The DNA for the CDR3 is TGTGCTAGCAGCTTATTAGAGGACAATGAGCAGTTCTTC. Translation: CASSLLEDNEQFF.

This clone has ten or more counts. The chain uses TRBV20-1 and TRBJ1-5; the D is unclear. The V and J ends lost 3 bases and 3 bases respectively, with 9 bases between them. CDR3 length: 13 residues. CDR1 is DFQATT, CDR2 SNEGSKA, per germline (reference sequence). CDR3 coding DNA: TGCAGTGCTAGTGGTCGGCTCAATCAGCCCCAGCATTTT. This translates into CSASGRLNQPQHF.

Points on this clone: Germline is not matched at one junction end, which may reflect a read error. This sequence joins TRBV7-2 and TRBJ1-5; tentative D call: TRBD1 (6 bases). The germline V gene has CDR1 SGHTA and CDR2 FQGNSA. CDR3 length: 14 residues. The CDR3 bases are TGTGCCAGCTCCCGGGGGGGGCGATCCCAGCACCAGCATTTT. Translating gives CASSRGGRSQHQHF.

In its sample, this clone was seen many times. With a much larger clone just one base away, this may be a read error. This sequence joins TRBV12-3 or TRBV12-4 and TRBJ1-1, with a possible D match to TRBD1 (5 bases). V was trimmed by 8 bases and J by 1 base, leaving 14 bases between them. The CDR3 extends over 14 amino acids. The DNA for the CDR3 is TGTGCCAGCGGTTCGCGGGGGGGGAACACTGAAGCTTTCTTT. It translates to CASGSRGGNTEAFF.

Ten or more counts support this clone. The J gene is TRBJ2-7, the V gene TRBV20-1; 8 nucleotides match TRBD2. V gave up 4 bases and J gave up 6 bases; unmatched junction bases: 14. CDR1 and CDR2 from the germline V gene are DFQATT and SNEGSKA (reference sequence). The CDR3 loop spans 15 amino acids. This CDR3 reads CSANNRGGWFVEQYF. The CDR3 coding sequence is TGCAGTGCTAACAATCGGGGGGGCTGGTTCGTCGAGCAGTACTTC.

This clone was detected many times. The genes are TRBV5-1 and TRBJ2-2, with D unclear. This CDR3 is built from 13 residues. The V gene lost 2 bases and the J gene lost 2 bases, with 4 bases spanning the gap. Germline lookup yields CDR1 SGHRS and CDR2 YFSETQ. The CDR3 nucleotides are TGCGCCAGCAGCTTCTTAAACACCGGGGAGCTGTTTTTT. It is translated as CASSFLNTGELFF.

This chain joins TRBV9 and TRBJ1-2; TRBD1 matches at 7 bases. CDR1 SGDLS and CDR2 YYNGEE come from the germline V gene. The length of the CDR3 is 17 residues. Losses at the gene ends were 3 bases for V and 4 bases for J; bases not matched to a gene: 15. CDR3 sequence: CASSENLAGDRFYGYTF. Here the CDR3 DNA reads TGTGCCAGCAGCGAAAATCTTGCAGGGGACAGATTCTATGGCTACACCTTC. Drawing the rest from reference TRBV9 and TRBJ1-2, the complete variable domain is DSGVTQTPKHLITATGQRVTLRCSPRSGDLSVYWYQQSLDQGLQFLIQYYNGEERAKGNILERFSAQQFPDLHSELNLSSLELGDSALYFCASSENLAGDRFYGYTFGSGTRLTVV.

This clone was found many times. V gene TRBV20-1 combines with J gene TRBJ1-5; perhaps TRBD1 as D (5 bases). V was clipped by 1 base and J by 2 bases, with 15 bases between them. CDR1 and CDR2 from the germline V gene are DFQATT and SNEGSKA (reference sequence). The CDR3 has 16 residues. The CDR3 DNA follows: TGCAGTGCTAGAGGGTTAAGGGGTTCGGGCAATCAGCCCCAGCATTTT. The encoded protein is CSARGLRGSGNQPQHF.

This clone is medium-sized. The chain couples TRBV6-1 to TRBJ2-7; TRBD2 matches at 10 bases. V lost 11 bases to trimming and J lost 7 bases; unmatched junction nucleotides: 14. The germline V gene encodes CDR1 MNHNS and CDR2 SASEGT. CDR3 length: 14 residues. CDR3 residues: CAGAGTSVSLEQYF. The CDR3 coding sequence is TGTGCCGGCGCCGGGACTAGCGTGAGTCTTGAGCAGTACTTC.

This clone has at least ten counts. This chain joins TRBV4-3 and TRBJ1-6; D is ambiguous. This CDR3 has 18 amino acids. The V end was cut by 0 bases, the J end by 0 bases, with 12 bases between. Germline lookup yields CDR1 LGHNA and CDR2 YSLEER. CDR3 loop: CASSQEVARSSYNSPLHF. CDR3 bases: TGCGCCAGCAGCCAAGAGGTGGCAAGGAGCTCCTATAATTCACCCCTCCACTTT.

CDR3 DNA: TGTGCCAGCAGCTACGGTGGCTGGGGACAGGGGGAAGGCGAGCAGTACTTC. Translation gives CASSYGGWGQGEGEQYF. The chain has TRBV7-8 and TRBJ2-7, with TRBD1 matching 11 bases. Germline V gives CDR1 SGHVS, CDR2 FQNEAQ. J was trimmed by 6 bases and V by 4 bases; bases with no gene match: 14. The length of the CDR3 is 17 residues.

By sample fraction, this clone is medium-sized. The chain recombines TRBV6-1 with TRBJ2-3; possibly TRBD2 for D (6 bases). This CDR3 contains 16 residues. CDR1 and CDR2 from the germline V gene are MNHNS and SASEGT. V lost 1 base and J 0 bases, leaving 11 bases between the germline ends. CDR3 sequence: CASSEVPGVSTDTQYF. CDR3 nucleotide sequence: TGTGCCAGCAGTGAAGTCCCGGGGGTGAGCACAGATACGCAGTATTTT.

This clone was observed many times. This rearrangement joins TRBV9 to TRBJ2-7; TRBD1 matches 7 bases. The J segment lost 1 base and the V segment lost 4 bases, leaving 8 bases of the junction unmatched. The CDR3 covers 15 residues. From germline, CDR1 is SGDLS and CDR2 YYNGEE. CDR3 region: CASSPDRPFSYEQYF. The CDR3, as DNA: TGTGCCAGCAGCCCGGACAGGCCGTTTTCCTACGAGCAGTACTTC.

This clone occurred many times. The gene calls are TRBV5-1 and TRBJ2-1; 13 positions match TRBD2. CDR3 size: 15 residues. V shed 0 bases, J shed 9 bases, and the junction held 3 bases outside the gene matches. Germline-derived CDR1 and CDR2 are SGHRS and YFSETQ. CDR3 DNA: TGCGCCAGCAGCTTGGAACTAGCGGGAGGGACTGAGCAGTTCTTC. It codes for CASSLELAGGTEQFF.

This clone was observed many times. V gene TRBV4-3 combines with J gene TRBJ2-7; 9 nucleotides align to TRBD1. Germline V gene lookup returns CDR1 LGHNA and CDR2 YSLEER. V was clipped by 4 bases and J by 4 bases; unmatched bases: 5. There are 14 residues in the CDR3. CDR3 DNA sequence: TGCGCCAGCAGCCCAGACAGGGGGGGATACGAGCAGTACTTC. The encoded protein is CASSPDRGGYEQYF.

Ten or more counts support this clone. The rearrangement joins TRBV7-9 to TRBJ2-3, with 10 bases matching TRBD2. V was pared by 2 bases and J by 8 bases, with 4 bases of the junction left unmatched. CDR1 and CDR2 from the germline V gene are SEHNR and FQNEAQ (reference sequence). CDR3 size: 14 residues. CDR3 in DNA: TGTGCCAGCAGCTTAACTAGCGGGAAGGGTACGCAGTATTTT. Amino acid sequence: CASSLTSGKGTQYF.

This clone is categorized as medium-sized. The J gene is TRBJ2-1, the V gene TRBV28; the match to TRBD2 covers 12 bases. CDR1 is MDHEN, CDR2 SYDVKM, per germline. The trim removed 4 bases at V and 8 bases at J, leaving 6 bases unmatched. CDR3 length equals 15 residues. The CDR3 DNA sequence: TGTGCCAGCAGTTCGCCGACTAGCGGGAGCTATGAGCAGTTCTTC. Residues: CASSSPTSGSYEQFF.

This clone appeared many times. The rearrangement links TRBV19 to TRBJ2-4, with D unresolved. CDR3 size: 17 residues. Per the germline V gene, CDR1 is LNHDA and CDR2 is SQIVND (reference sequence). Trimming pared 0 bases from V and 1 base from J, leaving 13 bases between. The CDR3 spells CASSIDPHREAKNIQYF. The CDR3 DNA reads TGTGCCAGTAGTATAGATCCTCACCGTGAGGCCAAAAACATTCAGTACTTC.

Remarks on this clone: Since no conserved phenylalanine or tryptophan closes the CDR3, a read error is the likely cause. J is TRBJ2-1 and V is TRBV5-1; 8 nucleotides match TRBD2. The CDR3 covers 15 residues. V lost 1 base, J lost 5 bases, and 5 bases stayed unmatched. The germline CDR1 and CDR2 sequences are SGHRS and YFSETQ. The CDR3 nucleotides read TGCGCCAGCAGCTTGATTAGCGGGATGAACAATGAGCAGTTCTCC. Encoded protein: CASSLISGMNNEQFS.